This is a list of T cell receptor beta chains from one sample in a study of T cell repertoires in cytomegalovirus infection. Their cognate antigens are unknown. TCRdb re-derived calls from the reads in MiXCR, one entry per CDR3 protein. Of fewer than 650,000 distinct CDR3 sequences listed, about 40% were seen once; the top ten hold more than 40%. Here the sequenced sample was cultured PBMCs, taken from culture after CMV antigen stimulation. These receptors were collected from a human donor in good health (CMV status not recorded). Some clones in this sample may be carry-over from other donors' samples. CDR3s leave out the opening cysteine and the closing phenylalanine or tryptophan. Each record gives: V gene, J gene, CDR3 protein.

TRBV7-2	TRBJ1-5	ASSAYRVPNQPQH
TRBV2	TRBJ2-4	ASSDLMGNIQY
TRBV12-3/TRBV12-4	TRBJ1-4	ASNTPGGEKLF
TRBV6-6	TRBJ2-1	ASTHDSDWYEQF
TRBV27	TRBJ1-5	ASSLFPQDQPQH
TRBV29-1	TRBJ1-2	SVPLGPRFNYGYT
TRBV7-2	TRBJ1-3	ASSPSTISGNTIY
TRBV5-6	TRBJ1-6	ASSLGGDKYNPLH
TRBV6-1	TRBJ1-1	ASSPLWADGGTEAF
TRBV7-8	TRBJ2-3	ASSLGRWRASGDTQY